This T cell receptor beta chain was found in a study of shared clonotypes between healthy human individuals. Study context: Participating donors consisted of two women and a few men aged 18 to 49.

As regards this clone: As yet, its antigen is unknown.

V was cut by 3 bases and J by 9 bases, with 17 bases left in between. The CDR3 is 14 amino acids. CDR1 is MNHNS and CDR2 is SASEGT in the germline V gene. TCRdb's table, derived via immunoSEQ multiplex PCR, lists solely in-frame clones and lacks some. The table has about 2.4 million clones, roughly 93% seen once. Findings and caveats of the study: Clonotype sharing across several donors was observed for 5% to 6.5% of naive CD4 clonotypes.

The chain combines TRBV6-1 with TRBJ2-5; D remains unclear. Sequencing input: naive CD4+ T cells from PBMCs. The subset denotes: CD45RA+ positively selected. This sequence was found in a man younger than 35 in good health. Some clones in this sample may be carry-over from other donors' samples. The CDR3 nucleotides are TGTGCCAGCAGTGAGAACTCTGGGTGGGCAGCCCAGTACTTC. Amino acid sequence: CASSENSGWAAQYF.